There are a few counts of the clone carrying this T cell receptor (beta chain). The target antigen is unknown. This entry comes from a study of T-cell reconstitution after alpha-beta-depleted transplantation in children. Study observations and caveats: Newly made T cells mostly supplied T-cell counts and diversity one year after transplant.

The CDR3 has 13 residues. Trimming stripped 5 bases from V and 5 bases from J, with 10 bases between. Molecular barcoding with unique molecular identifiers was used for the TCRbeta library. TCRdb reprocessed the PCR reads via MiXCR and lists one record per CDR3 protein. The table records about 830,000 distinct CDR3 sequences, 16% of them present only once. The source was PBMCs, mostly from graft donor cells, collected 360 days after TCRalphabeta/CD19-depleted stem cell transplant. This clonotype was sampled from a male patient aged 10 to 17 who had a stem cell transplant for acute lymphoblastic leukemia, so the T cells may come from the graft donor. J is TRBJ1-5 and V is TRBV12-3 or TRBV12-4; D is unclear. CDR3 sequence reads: CASSRSAYQPQHF. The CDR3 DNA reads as TGTGCCAGCAGTCGTTCAGCTTATCAGCCCCAGCATTTT.